This entry lists 23 T cell receptor beta chains sequenced from one sample in a study of blood T cell repertoires in COVID-19. Assay used: immunoSEQ multiplex PCR; TCRdb lists only in-frame clones, some missing. Of approximately 220,000 clones listed, roughly 84% are singletons. Sample: peripheral blood. The receptors originated from a man aged 35-49 years with acute or convalescent COVID-19.

The CDR3 loop is CASSLTAGTGVTYTF. CDR3 in DNA: TGTGCCAGCAGCCTCACCGCCGGGACAGGGGTGACCTACACCTTC. The rearrangement links TRBV7-2 to TRBJ1-2, with 10 bases that match TRBD1. Trimming took 5 bases from V and 10 from J; bases not matched to a gene: 13. CDR1 is SGHTA, CDR2 FQGNSA, per germline. This CDR3 contains 15 residues.

The chain links TRBV11-3 to TRBJ2-1; D uncertain. Germline values: CDR1 SGHNT, CDR2 YENEEA. The CDR3 length is 12 residues. V was pared by 3 bases and J by 5 bases, with 5 bases between. The CDR3 sequence: CASSFNNNEQFF. CDR3 coding DNA: TGTGCCAGCAGCTTTAATAACAATGAGCAGTTCTTC. Full variable domain (rest looked up from reference TRBV11-3 and TRBJ2-1): EAGVVQSPRYKIIEKKQPVAFWCNPISGHNTLYWYLQNLGQGPELLIRYENEEAVDDSQLPKDRFSAERLKGVDSTLKIQPAELGDSAVYLCASSFNNNEQFFGPGTRLTVL.

This chain joins TRBV6-6 and TRBJ1-3; D gene unclear. Germline assignment: CDR1 MNHNY and CDR2 SVGAGI (reference sequence). The CDR3 is 12 amino acids. Trimming removed 5 bases at V and 7 bases at J, with 9 bases between. Here the CDR3 DNA reads TGTGCCAGCAGTCCCCTCCGTAACACCATATATTTT. Residues: CASSPLRNTIYF.

The gene calls are TRBV5-1 and TRBJ2-1; the match to TRBD1 covers 10 bases. Per germline, CDR1 SGHRS and CDR2 YFSETQ. J was trimmed by 7 bases and V by 5 bases; bases with no gene match: 9. This CDR3 has 15 residues. CDR3: CASSFSGQGVNEQFF. CDR3 DNA: TGCGCCAGCAGTTTTAGTGGACAGGGGGTAAATGAGCAGTTCTTC.

Here the CDR3 DNA reads TGTGCCAGCAGCCCCACTAGACAGGGGAGGGACACTGAAGCTTTCTTT. Translating gives CASSPTRQGRDTEAFF. The V and J genes are TRBV7-9 and TRBJ1-1; 8 nucleotides match TRBD1. Germline trimming cut 5 bases from V and 3 bases from J; bases unmatched to any gene: 11. CDR1 SEHNR and CDR2 FQNEAQ come from the germline V gene (reference sequence). The CDR3 is 16 residues long.

V is TRBV28 and J is TRBJ1-2; a possible D gene is TRBD1 (6 bases). The germline CDR1 and CDR2 sequences are MDHEN and SYDVKM. Trimming cost V 6 bases and J 5 bases, with 13 bases left between them. This CDR3 is built from 13 residues. This CDR3 is CASRGADDYGYTF. The CDR3 bases are TGTGCCAGCAGGGGGGCGGACGATTATGGCTACACCTTC.

The chain combines TRBV5-1 with TRBJ2-1; weak D call: TRBD2 (5 bases). The CDR3 contains 14 residues. Germline CDR1 is SGHRS and CDR2 is YFSETQ. Trimming cost V 4 bases and J 7 bases, with 15 bases left between them. CDR3 coding DNA: TGCGCCAGCAGCCTGAGGGAGTCCCCTAATGAGCAGTTCTTC. It codes for CASSLRESPNEQFF.

The J gene is TRBJ1-5, the V gene TRBV10-3, with no clear D. The CDR3 extends over 15 amino acids. In germline, CDR1 is ENHRY, CDR2 SYGVKD. Trimming took 3 bases from V and 3 from J, leaving 12 bases between them. CDR3 protein: CAISEVGGINQPQHF. The DNA of the CDR3 is TGTGCCATCAGTGAAGTCGGAGGGATCAATCAGCCCCAGCATTTT.

With regard to this clone: The junction differs from germline at one of its ends, possibly a read error. The V and J genes are TRBV6-2 or TRBV6-3 and TRBJ2-3, with 7 bases matching TRBD2. Per germline, CDR1 MNHEY and CDR2 SVGEGT. The CDR3 contains 13 residues. CDR3: CASSSTRSGKADF. CDR3 coding DNA: TGTGCCAGCAGTTCCACGAGAAGCGGGAAAGCGGATTTT.

The chain joins TRBV3-1 (or the pseudogene TRBV3-2) to TRBJ1-6; 9 bases fit TRBD1. This CDR3 comprises 14 residues. CDR1 is LGHDT, CDR2 YNNKEL, per germline (reference sequence). The V segment lost 4 bases and the J segment 9 bases; nucleotides outside the gene matches: 4. CDR3 sequence reads: CASSLGQGSSPLHF. In nucleotides, the CDR3 is TGTGCCAGCAGCCTCGGACAGGGGTCTTCACCCCTCCACTTT.

The rearrangement links TRBV9 to TRBJ1-4; 7 nucleotides line up with TRBD1. Trimming cost V 3 bases and J 8 bases; bases outside gene matches: 10. The CDR3 has 15 residues. Germline V CDR1 and CDR2: SGDLS, YYNGEE. The CDR3 bases are TGTGCCAGCAGCGCCACTGGAGGGGGCAAGGAAAAACTGTTTTTT. Translating it yields CASSATGGGKEKLFF.

The gene calls are TRBV21-1 and TRBJ2-7; the table's D gene call, TRBD1, was not cross checked with the DNA. TRBV21-1 is flagged as a pseudogene. The CDR3 runs to 14 residues. CDR3 amino acids: CASSPETGGGEQYF. The CDR3 DNA reads as TGTGCCAGCAGCCCCGAGACAGGGGGCGGGGAGCAGTACTTC.

This chain links TRBV6-5 with TRBJ2-3, with 10 positions matching TRBD2. Germline assignment: CDR1 MNHEY and CDR2 SVGAGI. J lost 5 bases, V lost 5 bases, and 4 bases had no gene match. The CDR3 runs 14 residues. The CDR3 nucleotides are TGTGCCAGCAGTCTTCGGACTAGCGGAGATACGCAGTATTTT. Translated, it gives CASSLRTSGDTQYF.

CDR3 in DNA: TGTGCCAGCAGCCCTCGGACAGGGGGGAATCGGCACGAGCAGTACTTC. Amino acid sequence: CASSPRTGGNRHEQYF. The J gene is TRBJ2-7, the V gene TRBV11-3, with 10 bases matching TRBD1. From germline, CDR1 is SGHNT and CDR2 YENEEA. The CDR3 spans 16 residues. After removal of 5 bases from V and 5 bases from J, the junction contained 12 bases not matched to a gene.

The chain uses TRBV5-1 and TRBJ2-7, with TRBD2 matching over 8 bases. The CDR3 is 15 amino acids. Germline V gives CDR1 SGHRS, CDR2 YFSETQ. V lost 1 base, J lost 3 bases, and 6 bases stayed unmatched. In DNA, the CDR3 is TGCGCCAGCAGCTTGACGGCGGGAGGAGGCTACGAGCAGTACTTC. This codes for CASSLTAGGGYEQYF.

The chain links TRBV18 to TRBJ1-5; D gene unclear. Trimming removed 3 bases from V and 9 bases from J, with 9 bases in between. The CDR3 loop spans 12 amino acids. Germline values: CDR1 KGHSH, CDR2 LQKENI. CDR3 sequence (DNA): TGTGCCAGCTCACCGGGAGATGGGCCCCAGCATTTT. Its protein is CASSPGDGPQHF. Filled out from reference TRBV18 and TRBJ1-5, the complete variable domain reads NAGVMQNPRHLVRRRGQEARLRCSPMKGHSHVYWYRQLPEEGLKFMVYLQKENIIDESGMPKERFSAEFPKEGPSILRIQQVVRGDSAAYFCASSPGDGPQHFGDGTRLSIL.

V is TRBV24-1 and J is TRBJ2-3, with D tentatively TRBD2 (6 bases). This CDR3 region has 13 residues. Germline V gene sequence: CDR1 KGHDR, CDR2 SFDVKD. V was clipped by 1 base and J by 6 bases, with 7 bases between them. CDR3 region: CATSDLRGDTQYF. DNA for the CDR3: TGTGCCACCAGTGATTTACGGGGGGATACGCAGTATTTT.

The rearrangement links TRBV6-5 to TRBJ1-2; TRBD1 matches at 9 bases. Germline trimming cut 4 bases from V and 3 bases from J; bases unmatched to any gene: 6. The CDR3 is made up of 15 amino acids. CDR1 and CDR2 (germline): MNHEY, SVGAGI. The CDR3 loop is CASSFSQGAYYGYTF. DNA of the CDR3: TGTGCCAGCAGTTTCTCACAGGGGGCTTACTATGGCTACACCTTC.

The chain joins TRBV2 to TRBJ1-3; D not resolved. Germline assignment: CDR1 SNHLY and CDR2 FYNNEI. The ends were cut back, 4 bases at V and 2 bases at J, with 9 bases in the middle. The CDR3 is 14 residues long. The CDR3 coding sequence is TGTGCCAGCAGTGGAGGGAGAGCTGGAAACACCATATATTTT. Encoded protein: CASSGGRAGNTIYF.

This rearrangement joins TRBV7-9 to TRBJ2-2; TRBD2 matches at 9 bases. In germline, CDR1 is SEHNR, CDR2 FQNEAQ (reference sequence). CDR3 size: 18 residues. The V and J ends lost 8 bases and 2 bases, in that order; junction bases with no gene match: 15. The CDR3 sequence is CASPPVGGLADNTGELFF. The CDR3 DNA sequence: TGTGCCAGCCCGCCAGTTGGGGGACTAGCAGATAACACCGGGGAGCTGTTTTTT.

The V gene is TRBV18, the J gene TRBJ2-5; 12 bases fit TRBD2. The CDR3 has 15 residues. CDR1 KGHSH and CDR2 LQKENI come from the germline V gene. V lost 6 bases to trimming and J lost 7 bases; unmatched junction nucleotides: 9. The CDR3 nucleotides read TGTGCCAGCTCCCCAGGACTAGCGGGACGTGTGACCCAGTACTTC. Residues: CASSPGLAGRVTQYF. Full variable domain (remainder filled in from reference TRBV18 and TRBJ2-5): NAGVMQNPRHLVRRRGQEARLRCSPMKGHSHVYWYRQLPEEGLKFMVYLQKENIIDESGMPKERFSAEFPKEGPSILRIQQVVRGDSAAYFCASSPGLAGRVTQYFGPGTRLLVL.

The chain combines TRBV18 with TRBJ1-3; TRBD1 matches at 9 bases. After removal of 5 bases from V and 0 bases from J, the junction contained 11 bases not matched to a gene. This CDR3 spans 18 amino acids. The V gene's germline CDR1 is KGHSH and CDR2 LQKENI. The CDR3 region is CASSTIVGQGRSGNTIYF. CDR3 in DNA: TGTGCCAGCTCAACTATTGTGGGACAGGGTCGCTCTGGAAACACCATATATTTT. Drawing the rest from reference TRBV18 and TRBJ1-3, the complete variable domain is NAGVMQNPRHLVRRRGQEARLRCSPMKGHSHVYWYRQLPEEGLKFMVYLQKENIIDESGMPKERFSAEFPKEGPSILRIQQVVRGDSAAYFCASSTIVGQGRSGNTIYFGEGSWLTVV.

V and J are TRBV19 and TRBJ1-5; 9 bases map to TRBD1. This CDR3 spans 15 amino acids. J lost 6 bases, V lost 5 bases, and 8 bases had no gene match. Germline V lookup: CDR1 LNHDA, CDR2 SQIVND (reference sequence). Here the CDR3 DNA reads TGTGCCAGTAGTTCCGGGACAGGGCGAGGTCAGCCCCAGCATTTT. It specifies CASSSGTGRGQPQHF.